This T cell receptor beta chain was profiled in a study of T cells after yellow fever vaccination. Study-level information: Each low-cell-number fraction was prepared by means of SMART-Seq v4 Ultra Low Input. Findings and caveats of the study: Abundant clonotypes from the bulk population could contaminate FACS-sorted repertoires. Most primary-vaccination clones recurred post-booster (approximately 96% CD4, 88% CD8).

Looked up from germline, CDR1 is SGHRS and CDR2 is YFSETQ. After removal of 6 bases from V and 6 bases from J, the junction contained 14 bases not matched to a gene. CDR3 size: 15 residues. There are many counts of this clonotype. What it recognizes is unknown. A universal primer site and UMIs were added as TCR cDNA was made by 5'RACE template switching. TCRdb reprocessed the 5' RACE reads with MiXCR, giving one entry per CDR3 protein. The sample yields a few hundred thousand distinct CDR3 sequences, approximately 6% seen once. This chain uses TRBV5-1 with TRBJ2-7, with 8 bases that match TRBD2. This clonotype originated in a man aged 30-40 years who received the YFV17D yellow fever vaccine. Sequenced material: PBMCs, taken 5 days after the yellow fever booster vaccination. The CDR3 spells CASTPGGQGSGEQYF. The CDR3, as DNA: TGCGCCAGCACTCCGGGGGGGCAGGGTTCGGGCGAGCAGTACTTC.